This TCR beta chain stems from a study of T cell responses to AZD1222 COVID-19 vaccine (dated by TCRdb to the early 2020s). Background on the whole study: Because spike-specific TCR depth and breadth did not differ between the two schedules, AZD1222 recipients who got a second dose at roughly 4 weeks were pooled with those who got a second dose at roughly 12 weeks. TCR sequencing covered over 230 trial participants: 200 to 220 given two doses of AZD1222 and 26 given two doses of MenACWY control vaccine. Enrollment into the trials was organized by age into subgroups of 18-55, 56-69 and 70-plus years, and those subgroups contained roughly 160, 29 and 62 TCR-sequenced participants, respectively. Summary of the overall study and its limitations: Most participants were white British and females outnumbered males, and the authors suggested that clonal diversity may have been underestimated. In the small 56-69-year group, the increase in depth fell short of significance, most likely because of low power. Conclusions about previously exposed vaccinees are limited, since just 6 or 7 AZD1222 recipients were seropositive for SARS-CoV-2 at baseline. Reportedly, close to half of the unique spike-specific TCRs recognized epitopes lying outside the regions that are mutated in the B.1.351 and B.1.1.7 variants. Spike-specific TCR breadth and depth rose significantly after two AZD1222 doses compared with day 0 and with MenACWY recipients. Because no day 14 peak-response samples were available, the repertoires could be characterized only after the peak T cell response. The whole spike protein was spanned by vaccine-associated CD4 TCRs, and dominant responses were seen in regions 160-218 and 743-854.

The CDR3 numbers 14 residues from cysteine through phenylalanine. Of all the DNA, just the CDR3 is kept, 42 bases in frame from base 1. As encoded in the germline V gene, CDR1 is SGHTS while CDR2 is YDEGEE. V is cut by 9 bases and J by 2 bases, and the space between the germline ends is 17 bases. The CDR3 regions of human TCRbeta chains were analyzed by immunosequencing. The authors' analysis ran thus. Repertoire TCRs were matched against a reference library of SARS-CoV-2-specific TCRs generated with the MIRA antigen-specificity platform. Breadth was defined as the fraction of unique TCRs that were SARS-CoV-2-associated. Depth was defined as the fraction of total T cells that were SARS-CoV-2-associated. Each spike-specific TCR was assigned to its reactive spike region and to a CD4 or CD8 class using the MIRA data. Log10-transformed breadth and depth values were compared by one-way ANOVA with Sidak's multiple comparisons tests. Here the immuneACCESS table is served through TCRdb, limited to in-frame sequences with V and J called. Missing clones are a known gap in these copies; in checked studies unresolved V genes cover under half, and the rest lacks a known reason. Clone size and the V and J calls come from that table; the DNA yielded D and trimming. A total of about 150,000 clones appear in this sample, about 88% of them only once. The ten largest clonotypes hold about 20% of the sample.

The sample's time point label, decoded: baseline before first vaccination. The vaccinee samples were drawn from two UK trials, COV001 and COV002, one of which was a single-blind randomized controlled phase 2/3 trial testing AZD1222 (ChAdOx1 nCoV-19) in healthy adults. For TCRbeta chain sequencing, PBMC samples were collected from trial participants at day 0 and at day 28 after the second dose. Details on this clone: The clone's antigen remains unknown. There are no base qualities to consult, and no much larger clone falls within one base.

The sequence was obtained from an adult in good health. The sample was peripheral blood, taken on day 0 of AZD1222 vaccination. The chain is made from TRBV5-8 and TRBJ1-2; tentative D gene TRBD1, with 6 bases matching. The sequence in DNA is TGTGCCACGCGAGGGGGAGGGCCAAACTATGGCTACACCTTC. It specifies CATRGGGPNYGYTF.